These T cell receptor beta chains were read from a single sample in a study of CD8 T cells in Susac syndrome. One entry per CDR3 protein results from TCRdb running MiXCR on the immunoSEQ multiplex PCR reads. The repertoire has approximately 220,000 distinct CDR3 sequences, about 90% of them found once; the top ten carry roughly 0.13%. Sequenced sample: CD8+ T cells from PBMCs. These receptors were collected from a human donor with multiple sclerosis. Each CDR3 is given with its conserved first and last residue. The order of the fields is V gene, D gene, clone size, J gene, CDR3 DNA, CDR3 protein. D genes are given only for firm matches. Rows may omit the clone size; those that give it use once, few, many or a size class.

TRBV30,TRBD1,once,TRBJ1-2,TGTGCCTGGTCCCCCGGGACAGGGGGGTATGGCTACACCTTC,CAWSPGTGGYGYTF
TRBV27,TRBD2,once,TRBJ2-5,TGTGCCACCCGGCCGGGCGGGAGTAATCTAGAGACCCAGTACTTC,CATRPGGSNLETQYF
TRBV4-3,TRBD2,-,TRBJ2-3,TGCGCCAGCAGCCCGCAAGACCCCCCAGCGGGAAGCACAGATACGCAGTATTTT,CASSPQDPPAGSTDTQYF
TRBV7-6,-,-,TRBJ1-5,TGTGCCAGCAGCTTATACCCGGATAGCAATCAGCCCCAGCATTTT,CASSLYPDSNQPQHF
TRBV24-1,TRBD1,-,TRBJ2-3,TGTGCCACCAGTGATTTTAAAGGGGGCTTAGTTACAGATACGCAGTATTTT,CATSDFKGGLVTDTQYF
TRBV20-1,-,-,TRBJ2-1,TGCAGTGCTAGCGGACGATCTTACAATGAGCAGTTCTTC,CSASGRSYNEQFF
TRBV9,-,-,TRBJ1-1,TGTGCCAGCAGCCCCCGGGGGGGATTGAGTGAAGCTTTCTTT,CASSPRGGLSEAFF
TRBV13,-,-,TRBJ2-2,TGTGCCAGCAGCTTAGAACTTAGCACCGGGGAGCTGTTTTTT,CASSLELSTGELFF
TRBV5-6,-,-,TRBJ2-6,TGTGCCAGCAGCTCCCCGGGACCTATTCTCTCTGGGGCCAACGTCCTGACTTTC,CASSSPGPILSGANVLTF
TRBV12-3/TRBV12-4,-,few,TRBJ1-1,TGTGCCAGCAGTCAAGGGGCTGAAGCTTTCTTT,CASSQGAEAFF
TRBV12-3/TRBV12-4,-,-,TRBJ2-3,TGTGCCAGCAGTTTTTGGATCGAAGATACGCAGTATTTT,CASSFWIEDTQYF
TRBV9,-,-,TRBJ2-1,TGTGCCAGCAGCCCCTCCTATGTTGCTGAGCAGTTCTTC,CASSPSYVAEQFF
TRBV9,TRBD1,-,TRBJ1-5,TGTGCCAGCGGGAAGGGGGCATCGCCCCAGCATTTT,CASGKGASPQHF
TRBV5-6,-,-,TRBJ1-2,TGTGCCAGCAGCGCAGGGACGCCGCCATATGGCTACACCTTC,CASSAGTPPYGYTF
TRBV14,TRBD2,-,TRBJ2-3,TGTGCCAGCAGCTTACGACTAGCGGGAGCCCTGCTGGATACGCAGTATTTT,CASSLRLAGALLDTQYF
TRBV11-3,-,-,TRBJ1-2,TGTGCCAGCAGCTCCGGACAGAACTCCTATGGCTACACCTTC,CASSSGQNSYGYTF
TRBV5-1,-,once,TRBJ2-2,TGCGCCAGCAAGATGGGCTCCGGGGAGCTGTTTTTT,CASKMGSGELFF
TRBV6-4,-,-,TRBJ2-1,TGTGCCAGCTCAAGGACGCGCCTCTCCTACAATGAGCAGTTCTTC,CASSRTRLSYNEQFF
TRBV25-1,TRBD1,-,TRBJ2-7,TGTGCCAGCAGTGTCCAGGGGGCTCACGAGCAGTACTTC,CASSVQGAHEQYF
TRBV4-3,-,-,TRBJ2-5,TGCGCCAGCAGCCTCGGAGGAGGGCGGTTTCAAGAGACCCAGTACTTC,CASSLGGGRFQETQYF
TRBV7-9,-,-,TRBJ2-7,TGTGCCAGCAGTGCCGGGAGAGATTACGAGCAGTACTTC,CASSAGRDYEQYF
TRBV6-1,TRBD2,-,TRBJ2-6,TGTGCCAGCACTCCATGGGGGGGCTCTGGGGCCAACGTCCTGACTTTC,CASTPWGGSGANVLTF
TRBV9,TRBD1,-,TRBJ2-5,TGTGCCAGCAGTTTTACCGGGACAGGGGTCCAAGAGACCCAGTACTTC,CASSFTGTGVQETQYF
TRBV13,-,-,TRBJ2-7,TGTGCCAGCAGCTTGGTAGGGGAGAAGGACGAGCAGTACTTC,CASSLVGEKDEQYF
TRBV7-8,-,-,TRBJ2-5,TGTGCCAGCAGCCCTGATGCATGGGGTACCCTGGACCAAGAGACCCAGTACTTC,CASSPDAWGTLDQETQYF
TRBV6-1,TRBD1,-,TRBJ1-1,TGTGCCAGCAGTGAAGCGGAGACAGGGGATTATCTGAACACTGAAGCTTTCTTT,CASSEAETGDYLNTEAFF
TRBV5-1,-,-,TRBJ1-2,TGCGCCAGCAGCTTGGCCTCTGACTGGGGAGGCTACACCTTC,CASSLASDWGGYTF
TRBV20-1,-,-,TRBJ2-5,TGCAGTGCTAGAAAATTGGAGACCCAGTACTTC,CSARKLETQYF
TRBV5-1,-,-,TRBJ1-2,TGCGCCAGCAGCTCCCTCTTAGAGTCTGGCTACACCTTC,CASSSLLESGYTF
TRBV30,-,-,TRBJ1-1,TGTGCCTGGAGTGTACTGGGGGCTCAGAACACTGAAGCTTTCTTT,CAWSVLGAQNTEAFF
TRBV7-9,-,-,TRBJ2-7,TGTGCCAGCAGCGAAACACGGGACGCAGACCGGCGGGTGTACTTC,CASSETRDADRRVYF
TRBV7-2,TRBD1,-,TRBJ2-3,TGTGCCAGCAGCTGGGGATTAGATGGGACAGCTGATTTT,CASSWGLDGTADF
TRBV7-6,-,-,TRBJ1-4,TGTGCCAGCAGCTTAAATCTGGGACCGAATGAAAAACTGTTTTTT,CASSLNLGPNEKLFF
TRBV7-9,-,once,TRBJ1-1,TGTGCCAGCAGCCCGAGCTTGGGGGGAGAAAACACTGAAGCTTTCTTT,CASSPSLGGENTEAFF
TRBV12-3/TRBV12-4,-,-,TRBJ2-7,TGTGCCAGCAGTTTACGGCAGGGGGGGACCTACGAGCAGTACTTC,CASSLRQGGTYEQYF
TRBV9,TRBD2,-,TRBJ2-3,TGTGCCAGCAGCGATGACGGGACTAGCGGGAGCACAGATACGCAGTATTTT,CASSDDGTSGSTDTQYF
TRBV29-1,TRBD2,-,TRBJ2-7,TGCAGCGTTGAAGGACTAGCCTCCGAGCAGTACTTC,CSVEGLASEQYF
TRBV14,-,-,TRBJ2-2,TGTGCCAGCAGCGACCCCCTATTAAACACCGGGGAGCTGTTTTTT,CASSDPLLNTGELFF
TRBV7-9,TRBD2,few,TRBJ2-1,TGTGCCACCGTAGCGGGGGCGCCCAATGAGCAGTTCTTC,CATVAGAPNEQFF
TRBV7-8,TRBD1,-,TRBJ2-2,TGTGCCGTCAGTGGGCGACAGGGGGCGAACACCGGGGAGCTGTTTTTT,CAVSGRQGANTGELFF
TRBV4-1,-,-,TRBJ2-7,TGCGCCAGCAGCCCCTTTGGGGGCGAGCAGTACTTC,CASSPFGGEQYF
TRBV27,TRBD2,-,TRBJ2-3,TGTGCCAGCAGGGAGATAGCGGGAGGCACCACAGATACGCAGTATTTT,CASREIAGGTTDTQYF
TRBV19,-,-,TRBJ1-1,TGTGCCAGTAGTATGTCAGGTTTGACTGAAGCTTTCTTT,CASSMSGLTEAFF
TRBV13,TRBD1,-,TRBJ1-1,TGTGCCAGCGGCCAAACCGGGACAGGAAACACTGAAGCTTTCTTT,CASGQTGTGNTEAFF
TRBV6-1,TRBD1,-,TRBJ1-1,TGTGCCAGCAGAGTTATGCCCCCGAGACAGGGGCCTGGTGTCACTGAAGCTTTCTTT,CASRVMPPRQGPGVTEAFF
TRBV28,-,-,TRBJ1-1,TGTGCCTCAGAGGGAGGGACTCAGAACACTGAAGCTTTCTTT,CASEGGTQNTEAFF
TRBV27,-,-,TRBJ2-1,TGTGCCAGCAGTCCTACCGGGACCAATGAGCAGTTCTTC,CASSPTGTNEQFF
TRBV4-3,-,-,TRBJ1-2,TGCGCCAGCAGCCAAGTGCGAGACAGAGATGGCTACACCTTC,CASSQVRDRDGYTF
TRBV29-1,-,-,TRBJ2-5,TGCAGCGTCGACCCTTGGACGGAGGATGGGGAGACCCAGTACTTC,CSVDPWTEDGETQYF
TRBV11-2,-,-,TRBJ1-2,TGTGCCAGCAGCCCAGACAGTTATAACTATGGCTACACCTTC,CASSPDSYNYGYTF
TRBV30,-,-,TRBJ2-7,TGTGCCTGGTCGGCGGGCCTCTACGAGCAGTACTTC,CAWSAGLYEQYF
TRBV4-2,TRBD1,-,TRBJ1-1,TGTGCCAGCAGCCATCCAAGAGGGGGCTCTGAAGCTTTCTTT,CASSHPRGGSEAFF
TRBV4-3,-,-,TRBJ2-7,TGCGCCAGCAGCCAAGACGTTAGCGGACCCTCCTACGAGCAGTACTTC,CASSQDVSGPSYEQYF
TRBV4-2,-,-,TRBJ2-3,TGTGCCAGCAGCCCAACAGACAGGCCTTCCACAGATACGCAGTATTTT,CASSPTDRPSTDTQYF
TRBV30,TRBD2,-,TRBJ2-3,TGTGCCTGCGGGACTAGCGGAACCTACACAGATACGCAGTATTTT,CACGTSGTYTDTQYF